The 23 T cell receptor beta chains below all came from one sample that was sequenced in a study of T cell changes during pregnancy in multiple sclerosis. The protocol was immunoSEQ multiplex PCR, while the TCRdb copy is restricted to in-frame clones and leaves out a portion. The sample records fewer than 90,000 clones, approximately 95% being singletons. Sequenced here: peripheral blood, sampled after pregnancy. These receptors came from a female donor in good health, enrolled as a control in a pregnancy study.

The chain joins TRBV7-9 to TRBJ2-7; D gene uncertain. Trimming removed 2 bases from V and 7 bases from J, with 9 bases in between. Looked up from germline, CDR1 is SEHNR and CDR2 is FQNEAQ (reference sequence). The CDR3 is 12 residues long. CDR3 amino acids: CASSLTSREQYF. As DNA, the CDR3 is TGTGCCAGCAGCTTAACCTCGAGGGAGCAGTACTTC.

The rearrangement joins TRBV19 to TRBJ2-7; 9 bases match TRBD1. The J segment lost 2 bases and the V segment lost 4 bases, leaving 3 bases of the junction unmatched. Germline CDR1 LNHDA, CDR2 SQIVND (reference sequence). The CDR3 is made up of 14 amino acids. The CDR3 sequence: CASSTGQGAYEQYF. CDR3 coding DNA: TGTGCCAGTAGTACGGGACAGGGCGCCTACGAGCAGTACTTC.

The genes are TRBV7-9 and TRBJ2-1; 9 nucleotides align to TRBD2. This CDR3 has 15 amino acids. Germline CDR1 reads SEHNR; CDR2 reads FQNEAQ (reference sequence). Losses at the gene ends were 1 base for V and 9 bases for J; bases not matched to a gene: 7. The CDR3 DNA is TGTGCCAGCAGCTTAGAAGGCGGGAGGGAGGGTGAGCAGTTCTTC. Protein sequence: CASSLEGGREGEQFF.

This chain uses TRBV7-6 with TRBJ1-2; D remains ambiguous. The CDR3 totals 14 residues. Germline V gene lookup returns CDR1 SGHVS and CDR2 FNYEAQ. The V and J ends lost 2 bases and 8 bases respectively, with 15 bases between them. CDR3 DNA: TGTGCCAGCAGCTTAAATCCGGAGGGTAGCGGCTACACCTTC. As protein: CASSLNPEGSGYTF.

The rearrangement uses TRBV28 and TRBJ2-3, with D perhaps TRBD1 (6 bases). The CDR3 is 15 residues long. V was trimmed by 0 bases and J by 2 bases, leaving 9 bases between them. Germline V gene lookup returns CDR1 MDHEN and CDR2 SYDVKM. CDR3 region: CASSLWGHPTDTQYF. The CDR3, as DNA: TGTGCCAGCAGTTTATGGGGACACCCCACAGATACGCAGTATTTT. Complete variable domain (other parts from reference TRBV28 and TRBJ2-3): DVKVTQSSRYLVKRTGEKVFLECVQDMDHENMFWYRQDPGLGLRLIYFSYDVKMKEKGDIPEGYSVSREKKERFSLILESASTNQTSMYLCASSLWGHPTDTQYFGPGTRLTVL.

The chain carries TRBV6-4 and TRBJ2-1, with D unresolved. Germline loops: CDR1 MRHNA, CDR2 SNTAGT. The ends were cut back, 8 bases at V and 0 bases at J, with 14 bases in the middle. The CDR3 runs 15 residues. This CDR3 reads CASSPTESSYNEQFF. The CDR3 nucleotides are TGTGCCAGCTCCCCTACCGAGAGCTCCTACAATGAGCAGTTCTTC.

The rearrangement uses TRBV19 and TRBJ2-7; possible D gene TRBD2, 7 bases. The CDR3 covers 14 residues. Trimming removed 8 bases at V and 0 bases at J, with 14 bases between. The germline CDR1 and CDR2 sequences are LNHDA and SQIVND (reference sequence). The CDR3 DNA sequence: TGTGCCAGTCGCAGAGGGGGGGACTCCTACGAGCAGTACTTC. Amino acid sequence: CASRRGGDSYEQYF.

This chain uses TRBV6-5 with TRBJ2-5; 8 nucleotides match TRBD2. The germline gives CDR1 MNHEY, CDR2 SVGAGI. The CDR3 is 15 amino acids. V lost 5 bases and J lost 5; bases outside the gene matches: 10. As DNA, the CDR3 is TGTGCCAGCAGTATCCCGGGAGGGCCAGCTGAGACCCAGTACTTC. It specifies CASSIPGGPAETQYF.

J is TRBJ2-1 and V is TRBV5-1, with D unresolved. Germline-derived CDR1 and CDR2 are SGHRS and YFSETQ. The CDR3 contains 16 residues. V lost 0 bases and J 0 bases, leaving 10 bases between the germline ends. CDR3 loop: CASSLGSYSSYNEQFF. CDR3 DNA: TGCGCCAGCAGCTTGGGTTCTTATAGCTCCTACAATGAGCAGTTCTTC.

V is TRBV29-1 and J is TRBJ2-2; no clear D gene. The V end lost 4 bases, the J end lost 0 bases, and 12 bases lay between the germline ends. Germline values: CDR1 SQVTM, CDR2 ANQGSEA. There are 15 residues in the CDR3. The CDR3 nucleotides read TGCAGCGTTGGTGCCCCCACAACGAACACCGGGGAGCTGTTTTTT. It encodes CSVGAPTTNTGELFF.

This chain joins TRBV6-5 and TRBJ1-2; 9 bases map to TRBD1. The germline gives CDR1 MNHEY, CDR2 SVGAGI. Germline trimming cut 5 bases from V and 8 bases from J; bases unmatched to any gene: 9. The CDR3 length is 14 residues. CDR3 amino acids: CASSPRDRERGYTF. The CDR3, as DNA: TGTGCCAGCAGTCCCCGGGACAGGGAACGAGGCTACACCTTC.

This clone has just a few counts. The V gene is TRBV10-1, the J gene TRBJ2-4; 7 nucleotides agree with TRBD2. Looked up from germline, CDR1 is WNHNN and CDR2 is SYGVQD (reference sequence). The ends lost 3 bases at V and 0 bases at J; junction bases unmatched: 5. This CDR3 contains 16 residues. The CDR3 region has the DNA TGCGCCAGCAGTGAACCGGGAGGCTTAGCCAAAAACATTCAGTACTTC. Translation gives CASSEPGGLAKNIQYF.

The chain links TRBV5-1 to TRBJ1-4; TRBD1 is a possible D gene (5 bases). Trimming removed 3 bases at V and 4 bases at J, with 10 bases between. From germline, CDR1 is SGHRS and CDR2 YFSETQ. The CDR3 consists of 14 residues. CDR3 bases: TGCGCCAGCAGCTGGGGGGGAGGTAATGAAAAACTGTTTTTT. It encodes CASSWGGGNEKLFF.

V and J are TRBV27 and TRBJ2-7; 7 positions agree with TRBD2. The germline V gene has CDR1 MNHEY and CDR2 SMNVEV (reference sequence). V shed 8 bases, J shed 2 bases, and the junction held 12 bases outside the gene matches. The CDR3 extends over 15 amino acids. CDR3 coding DNA: TGTGCCAGCCTATGGGGACTACCTGATCCCTACGAGCAGTACTTC. It translates to CASLWGLPDPYEQYF.

This chain connects TRBV19 to TRBJ1-1; D remains ambiguous. V was shortened by 3 bases and J by 4 bases, with 15 bases between the two germline ends. CDR3 size: 15 residues. From germline, CDR1 is LNHDA and CDR2 SQIVND (reference sequence). The CDR3 sequence: CASSIKGRAATEAFF. DNA for the CDR3: TGTGCCAGTAGTATTAAAGGCAGAGCGGCCACTGAAGCTTTCTTT.

This chain uses TRBV13 with TRBJ2-1, with D hard to call. Germline-derived CDR1 and CDR2 are PRHDT and FYEKMQ (reference sequence). Trimming pared 8 bases from V and 4 bases from J, leaving 27 bases between. The CDR3 runs 18 residues. The CDR3 sequence is CASALRRLVIFGYNEQFF. The CDR3 DNA reads as TGTGCCAGCGCCTTAAGGCGGCTAGTCATTTTTGGGTACAATGAGCAGTTCTTC. Full variable domain (outside the CDR3, taken from reference TRBV13 and TRBJ2-1): AAGVIQSPRHLIKEKRETATLKCYPIPRHDTVYWYQQGPGQDPQFLISFYEKMQSDKGSIPDRFSAQQFSDYHSELNMSSLELGDSALYFCASALRRLVIFGYNEQFFGPGTRLTVL.

The V gene is TRBV28, the J gene TRBJ2-5; 9 bases match TRBD1. Germline assignment: CDR1 MDHEN and CDR2 SYDVKM. With V trimmed by 2 bases and J by 3 bases, 7 bases remained unmatched. The CDR3 contains 16 residues. CDR3 in DNA: TGTGCCAGCAGTTTAGGGACAGGGTTATTAGAAGAGACCCAGTACTTC. It encodes CASSLGTGLLEETQYF.

In its sample, this clone was seen once. This chain connects TRBV30 to TRBJ2-3; 8 bases are shared with TRBD1. Trimming took 4 bases from V and 4 from J; bases not matched to a gene: 7. The germline gives CDR1 GTSNPN, CDR2 SVGIG (reference sequence). CDR3 length: 14 residues. CDR3 sequence (DNA): TGTGCCTGGACAGGGGGCGCAAGCTCAGATACGCAGTATTTT. Residues: CAWTGGASSDTQYF.

This sequence joins TRBV13 and TRBJ2-2, with TRBD2 matching over 10 bases. The length of the CDR3 is 15 residues. J was trimmed by 6 bases and V by 5 bases; bases with no gene match: 6. Germline V gene lookup returns CDR1 PRHDT and CDR2 FYEKMQ (reference sequence). The CDR3 sequence is CASSPLAGEAGELFF. CDR3 DNA sequence: TGTGCCAGCAGCCCTCTAGCGGGAGAGGCCGGGGAGCTGTTTTTT.

The chain carries TRBV4-1 and TRBJ2-1; TRBD2 matches at 8 bases. CDR3 length equals 17 residues. Germline values: CDR1 MGHRA, CDR2 YSYEKL. V shed 1 base and J 4 bases; nucleotides not matched to a gene: 9. CDR3 in DNA: TGCGCCAGCAGCCAAGTCCAATTAGCGGGGATATACAATGAGCAGTTCTTC. The encoded protein is CASSQVQLAGIYNEQFF.

The chain carries TRBV28 and TRBJ2-2, with TRBD1 matching over 8 bases. This CDR3 spans 15 amino acids. With V trimmed by 4 bases and J by 6 bases, 7 bases remained unmatched. Germline V gene lookup returns CDR1 MDHEN and CDR2 SYDVKM. CDR3 residues: CASSSTGAWAGELFF. DNA for the CDR3: TGTGCCAGCAGTTCGACAGGGGCCTGGGCCGGGGAGCTGTTTTTT. The full variable domain, with the rest looked up from reference TRBV28 and TRBJ2-2, is DVKVTQSSRYLVKRTGEKVFLECVQDMDHENMFWYRQDPGLGLRLIYFSYDVKMKEKGDIPEGYSVSREKKERFSLILESASTNQTSMYLCASSSTGAWAGELFFGEGSRLTVL.

The chain combines TRBV5-1 with TRBJ2-1; no reliable D call. The CDR3 consists of 14 residues. The germline gives CDR1 SGHRS, CDR2 YFSETQ. V gave up 0 bases and J gave up 3 bases, with 7 bases separating them. The CDR3 spells CASSLDSFYNEQFF. The CDR3 DNA follows: TGCGCCAGCAGCTTGGACAGTTTCTACAATGAGCAGTTCTTC.

The CDR3 loop is CASSLGGTGNQPQHF. The CDR3 nucleotides read TGCGCCAGCAGCCTAGGCGGGACAGGGAATCAGCCCCAGCATTTT. The genes are TRBV4-1 and TRBJ1-5; the match to TRBD1 covers 9 bases. Looked up from germline, CDR1 is MGHRA and CDR2 is YSYEKL. The V and J ends lost 4 bases and 4 bases, in that order; junction bases with no gene match: 5. This CDR3 spans 15 amino acids.